This is a list of T cell receptor beta chains from one sample in a study of T-cell memory formation after mild COVID-19. TCRdb re-analysed the 5' RACE reads in MiXCR, keeping a single row per CDR3 protein. The sample includes some 600,000 distinct CDR3 sequences, 17% of them seen just once. Specimen: PBMCs or a T cell subset sorted from them (not recorded which). The receptors were gathered from an adult woman who had mild COVID-19 (a few samples of this study predate the infection). Cell type and time point are not known. Each CDR3 is given with its conserved first and last residue. Each record gives: V gene, J gene, clone size, D gene, CDR3 protein, CDR3 DNA. The D gene is left open where the match is weak. Clone size is given for some rows only: seen once, a few or many times, or a class if the clone is expanded.

v_call: TRBV4-3; j_call: TRBJ1-1; clone_size: .; d_call: TRBD1; cdr3_aa: CASSQDSGGPTEAFF; cdr3_nt: TGCGCCAGCAGCCAAGATTCAGGGGGGCCCACTGAAGCTTTCTTT
v_call: TRBV6-1; j_call: TRBJ2-5; clone_size: few; d_call: TRBD1; cdr3_aa: CASSERTGRWETQYF; cdr3_nt: TGTGCCAGCAGTGAAAGGACAGGGAGGTGGGAGACCCAGTACTTC
v_call: TRBV2; j_call: TRBJ1-1; clone_size: .; d_call: TRBD1; cdr3_aa: CASIWTGLNTEAFF; cdr3_nt: TGTGCCAGCATTTGGACAGGTCTTAACACTGAAGCTTTCTTT
v_call: TRBV20-1; j_call: TRBJ2-1; clone_size: .; d_call: TRBD2; cdr3_aa: CSANGVAGSLFRYEQFF; cdr3_nt: TGCAGTGCTAATGGAGTAGCGGGGTCTCTTTTTAGGTATGAGCAGTTCTTC
v_call: TRBV5-1; j_call: TRBJ2-2; clone_size: .; d_call: .; cdr3_aa: CASSLDRYWNTGELFF; cdr3_nt: TGCGCCAGCAGCTTAGACAGATACTGGAACACCGGGGAGCTGTTTTTT
v_call: TRBV15; j_call: TRBJ2-7; clone_size: .; d_call: .; cdr3_aa: CATSRGRESYEQYF; cdr3_nt: TGTGCCACCAGCAGAGGCAGGGAATCCTACGAGCAGTACTTC
v_call: TRBV23-1; j_call: TRBJ2-1; clone_size: .; d_call: TRBD2; cdr3_aa: CASSQTDSGRVNNEQFF; cdr3_nt: TGCGCCAGCAGTCAAACCGATAGCGGGAGGGTCAACAATGAGCAGTTCTTC
v_call: TRBV7-9; j_call: TRBJ2-3; clone_size: .; d_call: TRBD2; cdr3_aa: CASSLARVAGSTDTQYF; cdr3_nt: TGTGCCAGCAGCTTAGCGCGAGTAGCGGGATCCACAGATACGCAGTATTTT
v_call: TRBV18; j_call: TRBJ2-1; clone_size: .; d_call: .; cdr3_aa: CASSPSQGVRDEQFF; cdr3_nt: TGTGCCAGCTCACCATCCCAGGGTGTTCGGGATGAGCAGTTCTTC
v_call: TRBV28; j_call: TRBJ2-2; clone_size: few; d_call: .; cdr3_aa: CASSLRHLNTGELFF; cdr3_nt: TGTGCCAGCAGTTTAAGACACCTGAACACCGGGGAGCTGTTTTTT
v_call: TRBV20-1; j_call: TRBJ2-3; clone_size: .; d_call: .; cdr3_aa: CSARGRITDTQYF; cdr3_nt: TGCAGTGCTAGGGGCAGGATCACAGATACGCAGTATTTT
v_call: TRBV6-5; j_call: TRBJ2-5; clone_size: few; d_call: TRBD1; cdr3_aa: CASSYSGLGQGETQYF; cdr3_nt: TGTGCCAGCAGTTACTCTGGATTGGGACAGGGGGAGACCCAGTACTTC
v_call: TRBV10-3; j_call: TRBJ1-2; clone_size: .; d_call: .; cdr3_aa: CAISESEGGYGYTF; cdr3_nt: TGTGCCATCAGTGAGTCGGAGGGGGGCTATGGCTACACCTTC
v_call: TRBV5-1; j_call: TRBJ2-3; clone_size: many; d_call: TRBD2; cdr3_aa: CASSLVAGSDTQYF; cdr3_nt: TGCGCCAGCAGCTTGGTAGCGGGATCAGATACGCAGTATTTT
v_call: TRBV24-1; j_call: TRBJ2-1; clone_size: few; d_call: .; cdr3_aa: CATSDLGRGSNEQFF; cdr3_nt: TGTGCCACCAGTGATTTGGGGCGAGGGAGCAATGAGCAGTTCTTC
v_call: TRBV10-3; j_call: TRBJ2-5; clone_size: .; d_call: .; cdr3_aa: CAISPGPNQETQYF; cdr3_nt: TGTGCCATCAGTCCGGGGCCCAACCAAGAGACCCAGTACTTC
v_call: TRBV29-1; j_call: TRBJ2-1; clone_size: .; d_call: .; cdr3_aa: CSVLEWGVSYNEQFF; cdr3_nt: TGCAGCGTTCTCGAATGGGGAGTCTCCTACAATGAGCAGTTCTTC
v_call: TRBV19; j_call: TRBJ1-1; clone_size: .; d_call: .; cdr3_aa: CASSPLGARLEAFF; cdr3_nt: TGTGCCAGTAGTCCTTTGGGGGCGAGGTTAGAAGCTTTCTTT
v_call: TRBV7-3; j_call: TRBJ1-2; clone_size: few; d_call: TRBD1; cdr3_aa: CASSLEGGIGYGYTF; cdr3_nt: TGTGCCAGCAGCTTAGAAGGGGGCATTGGCTATGGCTACACCTTC
v_call: TRBV7-6; j_call: TRBJ2-4; clone_size: .; d_call: .; cdr3_aa: CASSLARQDVPKNIQYF; cdr3_nt: TGTGCCAGCAGCTTAGCGAGACAGGACGTACCCAAAAACATTCAGTACTTC
v_call: TRBV7-2; j_call: TRBJ2-1; clone_size: many; d_call: .; cdr3_aa: CASSSVLGGNNEQFF; cdr3_nt: TGTGCCAGCAGCTCCGTATTAGGGGGGAACAATGAGCAGTTCTTC
v_call: TRBV4-1; j_call: TRBJ2-2; clone_size: .; d_call: .; cdr3_aa: CASSAYTGGTGELFF; cdr3_nt: TGCGCCAGCAGCGCCTATACCGGGGGAACCGGGGAGCTGTTTTTT
v_call: TRBV7-8; j_call: TRBJ2-2; clone_size: few; d_call: .; cdr3_aa: CASSWRGGELFF; cdr3_nt: TGTGCCAGCAGCTGGAGGGGCGGGGAGCTGTTTTTT
v_call: TRBV20-1; j_call: TRBJ2-1; clone_size: .; d_call: TRBD2; cdr3_aa: CSAETSDFISEQFF; cdr3_nt: TGCAGTGCTGAGACTAGCGACTTTATCAGTGAGCAGTTCTTC
v_call: TRBV11-2; j_call: TRBJ2-3; clone_size: many; d_call: TRBD1; cdr3_aa: CASSLRQGGTDTQYF; cdr3_nt: TGTGCCAGCAGTCTACGACAGGGGGGCACAGATACGCAGTATTTT
v_call: TRBV20-1; j_call: TRBJ2-7; clone_size: many; d_call: TRBD2; cdr3_aa: CSATPRAGGLYEQYF; cdr3_nt: TGCAGTGCTACCCCCCGGGCGGGGGGGCTCTACGAGCAGTACTTC
v_call: TRBV10-3; j_call: TRBJ1-1; clone_size: .; d_call: .; cdr3_aa: CAISDAVGVGTEAFF; cdr3_nt: TGTGCCATCAGTGACGCGGTCGGAGTGGGGACTGAAGCTTTCTTT
v_call: TRBV4-1; j_call: TRBJ2-7; clone_size: many; d_call: .; cdr3_aa: CASSRYSQGNEQYF; cdr3_nt: TGCGCCAGCAGCCGTTATTCCCAGGGGAACGAGCAGTACTTC
v_call: TRBV20-1; j_call: TRBJ1-5; clone_size: few; d_call: TRBD1; cdr3_aa: CSAADRTGIAGGQPQHF; cdr3_nt: TGCAGTGCTGCGGATAGGACAGGGATAGCCGGCGGTCAGCCCCAGCATTTT
v_call: TRBV7-9; j_call: TRBJ1-5; clone_size: .; d_call: .; cdr3_aa: CASSLESGAINQPQHF; cdr3_nt: TGTGCCAGCAGCTTAGAGTCCGGGGCTATCAATCAGCCCCAGCATTTT
v_call: TRBV6-5; j_call: TRBJ1-6; clone_size: .; d_call: .; cdr3_aa: CASSYSDNSPLHF; cdr3_nt: TGTGCCAGCAGTTACTCGGATAATTCACCCCTCCACTTT
v_call: TRBV5-1; j_call: TRBJ2-5; clone_size: .; d_call: .; cdr3_aa: CASSLGGAWETQYF; cdr3_nt: TGCGCCAGCAGCCTCGGGGGCGCATGGGAGACCCAGTACTTC
v_call: TRBV2; j_call: TRBJ1-5; clone_size: many; d_call: TRBD1; cdr3_aa: CASSSTGGQPQHF; cdr3_nt: TGTGCCAGCAGTTCGACAGGGGGTCAGCCCCAGCATTTT
v_call: TRBV3-1; j_call: TRBJ2-2; clone_size: .; d_call: TRBD1; cdr3_aa: CASSQVWAGGSGELFF; cdr3_nt: TGTGCCAGCAGCCAAGTTTGGGCAGGGGGCTCCGGGGAGCTGTTTTTT
v_call: TRBV7-9; j_call: TRBJ1-4; clone_size: .; d_call: TRBD1; cdr3_aa: CASSRTGNEKLFF; cdr3_nt: TGTGCCAGCAGCCGGACAGGGAATGAAAAACTGTTTTTT
v_call: TRBV4-3; j_call: TRBJ2-3; clone_size: .; d_call: .; cdr3_aa: CASSHPSWEAPDTQYF; cdr3_nt: TGCGCCAGCAGCCACCCCTCCTGGGAGGCCCCAGATACGCAGTATTTT
v_call: TRBV4-1; j_call: TRBJ2-5; clone_size: few; d_call: .; cdr3_aa: CASSQESPQETQYF; cdr3_nt: TGCGCCAGCAGCCAAGAATCACCGCAAGAGACCCAGTACTTC
v_call: TRBV6-2/TRBV6-3; j_call: TRBJ2-6; clone_size: .; d_call: .; cdr3_aa: CASRPSPAPPGANVLTF; cdr3_nt: TGTGCCAGCCGCCCATCCCCCGCACCGCCTGGGGCCAACGTCCTGACTTTC
v_call: TRBV6-1; j_call: TRBJ2-7; clone_size: few; d_call: TRBD1; cdr3_aa: CASSLYRDSSYEQYF; cdr3_nt: TGTGCCAGCAGTCTCTATCGGGACAGCTCCTACGAGCAGTACTTC
v_call: TRBV7-2; j_call: TRBJ2-5; clone_size: few; d_call: .; cdr3_aa: CASSPRALGRETQYF; cdr3_nt: TGTGCCAGCAGCCCCCGGGCCCTCGGAAGAGAGACCCAGTACTTC
v_call: TRBV6-5; j_call: TRBJ2-7; clone_size: few; d_call: .; cdr3_aa: CASSPTPEGEWEQYF; cdr3_nt: TGTGCCAGCAGTCCGACACCTGAGGGGGAGTGGGAGCAGTACTTC
v_call: TRBV5-1; j_call: TRBJ2-5; clone_size: .; d_call: TRBD2; cdr3_aa: CASSLEPAGAQETQYF; cdr3_nt: TGCGCCAGCAGCTTGGAACCAGCGGGGGCACAAGAGACCCAGTACTTC
v_call: TRBV5-5; j_call: TRBJ2-1; clone_size: many; d_call: TRBD1; cdr3_aa: CASTGETYNEQFF; cdr3_nt: TGTGCTTCGACAGGGGAGACCTACAATGAGCAGTTCTTC